The T cell receptor (beta chain) under discussion was sequenced for a study of T cell repertoires in cytomegalovirus infection. The germline CDR1 and CDR2 sequences are SGHVT and SQSDAQ. The CDR3 runs to 15 residues. V lost 5 bases and J lost 5; bases outside the gene matches: 11. A note on this clonotype: Its antigen remains unknown.

MiXCR, applied by TCRdb to the reads, yields one record per CDR3 protein. The data show about 830,000 distinct CDR3 sequences, 30% to 35% seen once. The receptor was isolated from a human donor in good health (CMV status not recorded). Some clones in this sample may be carry-over from other donors' samples. This sequence joins TRBV7-4 and TRBJ2-7, with 8 bases aligning to TRBD1. The input for sequencing was cultured CD8+ T cells from PBMCs, taken from culture after CMV antigen stimulation. The CDR3 here is CASSPWTGFGHEQYF. The CDR3 nucleotides are TGTGCCAGCAGCCCTTGGACAGGGTTCGGCCACGAGCAGTACTTC.